This is a list of T cell receptor beta chains from one sample in a study of blood T cells in healthy people across ages. MiXCR, run by TCRdb on the 5' RACE reads, gives a single entry per CDR3 protein. The data contain around 520,000 distinct CDR3 sequences, about 26% of them singletons. These data were also filed under a second study, of T cells of mothers and their children.

The sample taken for sequencing was blood. These receptors originate from a boy younger than 10 in good health. CDR3s include the opening cysteine and the closing phenylalanine or tryptophan. A D gene is named only where the DNA matches it firmly. Clone size is stated in some rows and not others, as once, few, many or a class when expanded.

cdr3_length | clone_size | d_call | j_call | v_call | cdr3_aa | cdr3_nt
14 | once | NA | TRBJ2-3 | TRBV7-9 | CASSDPLVADTQYF | TGTGCCAGCAGCGACCCATTAGTGGCAGATACGCAGTATTTT
11 | NA | NA | TRBJ2-5 | TRBV7-6 | CASSAAETQYF | TGTGCCAGCAGCGCTGCGGAGACCCAGTACTTC
12 | NA | NA | TRBJ2-7 | TRBV12-3/TRBV12-4 | CASSLDTLEQYF | TGTGCCAGCAGCCTAGACACTCTCGAGCAGTACTTC
13 | few | NA | TRBJ2-5 | TRBV20-1 | CSARGRVSETQYF | TGCAGTGCTAGAGGGAGGGTTTCGGAGACCCAGTACTTC
15 | few | TRBD1 | TRBJ2-5 | TRBV6-6 | CASSYWGQVQETQYF | TGTGCCAGCAGTTACTGGGGACAGGTTCAAGAGACCCAGTACTTC
12 | NA | NA | TRBJ2-2 | TRBV29-1 | CSAWPGRGELFF | TGCAGCGCGTGGCCAGGGCGAGGGGAGCTGTTTTTT
16 | few | NA | TRBJ2-7 | TRBV27 | CATLGPWKEGEYEQYF | TGTGCCACCCTGGGTCCTTGGAAAGAAGGGGAATACGAGCAGTACTTC
13 | few | NA | TRBJ2-7 | TRBV20-1 | CSAGHSETYEQYF | TGCAGTGCTGGGCACAGTGAAACCTACGAGCAGTACTTC
13 | few | NA | TRBJ2-7 | TRBV11-1 | CASSTWADYEQYF | TGTGCCAGCAGCACCTGGGCGGACTACGAGCAGTACTTC
14 | NA | NA | TRBJ1-1 | TRBV4-1 | CASSQVIFNTEAFF | TGCGCCAGCAGCCAAGTTATCTTTAACACTGAAGCTTTCTTT
13 | few | TRBD2 | TRBJ2-7 | TRBV7-2 | CASGTSGDYEQYF | TGTGCCAGCGGGACTAGCGGGGACTACGAGCAGTACTTC
15 | NA | TRBD1 | TRBJ1-2 | TRBV5-6 | CASSLKDRAGYGYTF | TGTGCCAGCAGCTTGAAGGACAGGGCCGGCTATGGCTACACCTTC
16 | NA | NA | TRBJ1-3 | TRBV28 | CASSLYFLTSGNTIYF | TGTGCCAGCAGTTTATACTTCCTGACCTCTGGAAACACCATATATTTT
16 | NA | TRBD2 | TRBJ2-1 | TRBV12-3/TRBV12-4 | CASSLASGRTHNEQFF | TGTGCCAGCAGTTTAGCAAGCGGGAGAACACACAATGAGCAGTTCTTC
16 | NA | NA | TRBJ1-4 | TRBV25-1 | CASSDWDGAVEEKLFF | TGTGCCAGCAGTGACTGGGACGGAGCAGTTGAAGAAAAACTGTTTTTT
13 | NA | NA | TRBJ2-1 | TRBV20-1 | CGGVQGSYNEQFF | TGCGGGGGAGTCCAAGGATCCTACAATGAGCAGTTCTTC
19 | few | TRBD2 | TRBJ2-6 | TRBV27 | CASSSPVGGRASGANVLTF | TGTGCCAGCAGTTCTCCAGTCGGCGGGAGGGCCTCTGGGGCCAACGTCCTGACTTTC
15 | few | TRBD2 | TRBJ2-3 | TRBV12-3/TRBV12-4 | CASNYPSGRRDTQYF | TGTGCCAGCAATTATCCTAGCGGGAGGCGTGATACGCAGTATTTT
15 | NA | TRBD1 | TRBJ2-3 | TRBV27 | CASSLDRQGAYTQYF | TGTGCCAGCAGTTTAGATCGACAGGGGGCTTATACGCAGTATTTT
14 | NA | NA | TRBJ2-7 | TRBV20-1 | CSARDWIQGSEQYF | TGCAGTGCTAGAGATTGGATACAGGGCTCCGAGCAGTACTTC
15 | NA | NA | TRBJ2-1 | TRBV15 | CATSRVGGSLGEQFF | TGTGCCACCAGCAGAGTTGGAGGGAGTCTTGGTGAGCAGTTCTTC
14 | NA | NA | TRBJ1-2 | TRBV2 | CASSAGGRLEGYTF | TGTGCCAGCAGTGCGGGAGGGAGATTAGAAGGCTACACCTTC
18 | NA | TRBD2 | TRBJ2-7 | TRBV6-1 | CASSERPGLAGSSYEQYF | TGTGCCAGCAGTGAAAGGCCGGGACTAGCGGGTAGCTCCTACGAGCAGTACTTC
16 | few | NA | TRBJ2-2 | TRBV20-1 | CSARAGRLGGPGELFF | TGCAGTGCTAGAGCGGGACGACTAGGGGGGCCCGGGGAGCTGTTTTTT
14 | NA | NA | TRBJ2-1 | TRBV27 | CASSLRARGDEQFF | TGTGCCAGCAGTTTAAGGGCCAGGGGGGATGAGCAGTTCTTC
17 | many | TRBD2 | TRBJ2-3 | TRBV7-9 | CASSGGVGTSDTDTQYF | TGTGCCAGCAGCGGAGGGGTCGGGACTAGCGATACAGATACGCAGTATTTT
14 | few | TRBD2 | TRBJ2-1 | TRBV7-9 | CASSRRLAGRWQFF | TGTGCCAGCAGCCGGAGACTAGCGGGAAGATGGCAGTTCTTC
11 | few | NA | TRBJ2-1 | TRBV18 | CASSPQLEQFF | TGTGCCAGCTCACCACAGTTGGAGCAGTTCTTC
12 | NA | NA | TRBJ2-1 | TRBV11-1 | CASSFGANEQFF | TGTGCCAGCAGCTTTGGCGCGAATGAGCAGTTCTTC
14 | few | NA | TRBJ2-4 | TRBV5-4 | CASSFNGGENIQYF | TGTGCCAGCAGCTTTAACGGGGGAGAGAACATTCAGTACTTC
15 | NA | NA | TRBJ2-1 | TRBV7-6 | CASSLSSRGYNEQFF | TGTGCCAGCAGCTTATCTTCTCGCGGATACAATGAGCAGTTCTTC
13 | few | NA | TRBJ1-1 | TRBV15 | CATSRARQLEAFF | TGTGCCACCAGCCGTGCACGGCAGCTTGAAGCTTTCTTT
13 | few | NA | TRBJ2-5 | TRBV12-3/TRBV12-4 | CASTLTRQETQYF | TGTGCCAGCACCTTGACACGTCAAGAGACCCAGTACTTC
14 | few | NA | TRBJ2-7 | TRBV2 | CASSELSKRDEQYF | TGTGCCAGCAGTGAGCTTTCCAAGCGGGACGAGCAGTACTTC
15 | NA | TRBD1 | TRBJ1-4 | TRBV7-6 | CASSLPGQGARELFF | TGTGCCAGCAGCTTACCCGGACAGGGGGCGCGGGAACTGTTTTTT
14 | few | NA | TRBJ2-5 | TRBV7-2 | CASSLARAQETQYF | TGTGCCAGCAGCTTAGCCCGAGCCCAAGAGACCCAGTACTTC
10 | NA | NA | TRBJ2-4 | TRBV7-2 | CASSWDRQYF | TGTGCCAGCAGCTGGGACCGACAGTACTTC
14 | few | NA | TRBJ2-6 | TRBV19 | CASQPLSGANVLTF | TGTGCCAGCCAACCCCTCTCTGGGGCCAACGTCCTGACTTTC
12 | NA | NA | TRBJ2-5 | TRBV12-3/TRBV12-4 | CASSLTPETQYF | TGTGCCAGCAGTTTAACCCCAGAGACCCAGTACTTC
15 | once | NA | TRBJ1-2 | TRBV9 | CASSGNRWLRYGYTF | TGTGCCAGCAGCGGTAACAGGTGGCTGAGGTATGGCTACACCTTC
18 | NA | TRBD2 | TRBJ2-6 | TRBV12-3/TRBV12-4 | CASSPGTRTLGGANVLTF | TGTGCCAGCAGCCCCGGGACTAGGACTTTGGGTGGGGCCAACGTCCTGACTTTC
12 | NA | TRBD2 | TRBJ2-1 | TRBV20-1 | CSARREVYEQFF | TGCAGTGCTAGGCGGGAGGTCTATGAGCAGTTCTTC
13 | few | NA | TRBJ2-1 | TRBV4-1 | CASSQRQAIEQFF | TGCGCCAGCAGCCAACGACAGGCAATTGAGCAGTTCTTC
14 | NA | NA | TRBJ1-5 | TRBV10-2 | CASSESGHNQPQHF | TGCGCCAGCAGTGAGTCTGGGCATAATCAGCCCCAGCATTTT
15 | NA | TRBD1 | TRBJ2-4 | TRBV11-2 | CASSLEGGPQVIQYF | TGTGCCAGCAGCTTAGAAGGGGGCCCCCAAGTCATTCAGTACTTC
13 | few | NA | TRBJ2-7 | TRBV10-3 | CAINSHIPYEQYF | TGTGCCATCAATTCTCACATCCCCTACGAGCAGTACTTC